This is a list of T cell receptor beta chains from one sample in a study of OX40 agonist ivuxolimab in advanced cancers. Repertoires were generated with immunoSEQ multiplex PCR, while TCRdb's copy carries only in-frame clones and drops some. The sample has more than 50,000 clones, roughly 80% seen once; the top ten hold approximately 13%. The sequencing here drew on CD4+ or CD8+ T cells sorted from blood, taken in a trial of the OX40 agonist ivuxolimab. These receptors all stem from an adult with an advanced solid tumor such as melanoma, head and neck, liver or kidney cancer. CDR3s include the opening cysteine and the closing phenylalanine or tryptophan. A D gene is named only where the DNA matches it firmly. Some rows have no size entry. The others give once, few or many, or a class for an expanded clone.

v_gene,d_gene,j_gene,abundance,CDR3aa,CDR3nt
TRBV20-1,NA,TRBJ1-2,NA,CSADRRYGYTF,TGCAGTGCCGACAGGCGATATGGCTACACCTTC
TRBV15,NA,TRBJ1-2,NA,CATSRDSDYYGYTF,TGTGCCACCAGCAGAGACAGCGATTACTATGGCTACACCTTC
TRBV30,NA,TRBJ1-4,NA,CAWNRMNNEKLFF,TGTGCCTGGAACCGCATGAATAATGAAAAACTGTTTTTT
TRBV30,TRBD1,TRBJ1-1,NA,CAWTTPGQGAGKNTEAFF,TGTGCCTGGACAACCCCGGGACAGGGGGCCGGCAAAAACACTGAAGCTTTCTTT
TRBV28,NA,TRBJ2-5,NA,CASSYGGRGETQYF,TGTGCCAGCAGCTACGGGGGGCGAGGGGAGACCCAGTACTTC
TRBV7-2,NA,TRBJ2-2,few,CASSSAPRGQNTGELFF,TGTGCCAGCAGCTCCGCCCCACGGGGTCAGAACACCGGGGAGCTGTTTTTT
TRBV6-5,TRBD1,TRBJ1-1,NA,CASSEARTGEAFF,TGTGCCAGCAGTGAAGCGAGGACAGGTGAAGCTTTCTTT
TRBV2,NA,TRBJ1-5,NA,CASKSQTSNQPQHF,TGTGCCAGCAAGTCACAAACTAGCAATCAGCCCCAGCATTTT
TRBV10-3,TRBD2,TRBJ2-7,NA,CAIRNGTSGYEQYF,TGTGCCATCAGAAACGGGACTAGCGGCTACGAGCAGTACTTC
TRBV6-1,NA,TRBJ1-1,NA,CASSERRNTEAFF,TGTGCCAGCAGTGAAAGGAGGAACACTGAAGCTTTCTTT